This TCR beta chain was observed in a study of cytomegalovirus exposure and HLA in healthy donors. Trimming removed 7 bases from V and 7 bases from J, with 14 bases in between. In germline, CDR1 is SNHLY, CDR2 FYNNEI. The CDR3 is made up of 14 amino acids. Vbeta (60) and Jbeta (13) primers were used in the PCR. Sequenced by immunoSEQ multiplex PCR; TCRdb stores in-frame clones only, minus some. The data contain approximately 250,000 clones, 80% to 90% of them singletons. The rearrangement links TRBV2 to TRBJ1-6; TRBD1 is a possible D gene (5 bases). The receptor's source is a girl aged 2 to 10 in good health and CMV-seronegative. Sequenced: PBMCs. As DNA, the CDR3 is TGTGCCAGCAACCCGGGGGTGACCAATTCACCCCTCCACTTT. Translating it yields CASNPGVTNSPLHF.